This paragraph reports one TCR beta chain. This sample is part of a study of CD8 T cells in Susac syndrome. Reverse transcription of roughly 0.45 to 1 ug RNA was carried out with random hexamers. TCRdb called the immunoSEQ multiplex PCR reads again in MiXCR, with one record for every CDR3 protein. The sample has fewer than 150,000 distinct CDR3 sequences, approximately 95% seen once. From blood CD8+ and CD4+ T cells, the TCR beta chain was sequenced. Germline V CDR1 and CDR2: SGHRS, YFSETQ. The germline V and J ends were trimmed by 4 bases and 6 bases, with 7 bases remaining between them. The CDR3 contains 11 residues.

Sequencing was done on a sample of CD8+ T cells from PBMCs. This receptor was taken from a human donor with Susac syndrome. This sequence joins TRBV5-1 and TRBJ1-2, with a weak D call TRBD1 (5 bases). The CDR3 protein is CASSPGDGYTF. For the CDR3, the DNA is TGCGCCAGCAGCCCGGGGGATGGCTACACCTTC. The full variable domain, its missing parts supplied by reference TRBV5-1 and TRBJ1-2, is KAGVTQTPRYLIKTRGQQVTLSCSPISGHRSVSWYQQTPGQGLQFLFEYFSETQRNKGNFPGRFSGRQFSNSRSEMNVSTLELGDSALYLCASSPGDGYTFGSGTRLTVV.